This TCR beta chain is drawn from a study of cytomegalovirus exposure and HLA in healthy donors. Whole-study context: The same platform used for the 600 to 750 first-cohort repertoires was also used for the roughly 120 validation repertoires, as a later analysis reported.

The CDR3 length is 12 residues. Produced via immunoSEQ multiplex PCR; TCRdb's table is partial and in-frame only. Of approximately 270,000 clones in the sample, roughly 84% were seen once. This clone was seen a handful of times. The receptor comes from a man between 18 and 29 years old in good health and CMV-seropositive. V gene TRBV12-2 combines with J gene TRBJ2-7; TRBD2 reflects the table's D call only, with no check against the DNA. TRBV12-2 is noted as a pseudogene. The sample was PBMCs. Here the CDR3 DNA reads TGTGCAAGTCCCTCCAACGGCTACGAGCAGTACTTC. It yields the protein CASPSNGYEQYF.